These 3 T cell receptor beta chains came from one sample sequenced in a study of identical twins. TCRdb used MiXCR to reprocess the 5' RACE reads, holding one entry per CDR3 protein. The sample has around 690,000 distinct CDR3 sequences, around 20% seen once. This sample was shared with a second study, whose subject was T cells expressing NK-cell markers.

What was sequenced was PBMCs. The receptors were sampled from a woman in her late teens or twenties in good health.

This clonotype occurred many times. V is TRBV7-3 and J is TRBJ1-4; TRBD1 matches at 7 bases. Unmatched junction bases numbered 10, after V lost 5 bases and J lost 10 bases. The germline V gene encodes CDR1 SGHTA and CDR2 FQGTGA. This CDR3 is 14 amino acids long. The CDR3 coding sequence is TGTGCCAGCAGCCCCTCAGGGGGGTTCGGAAAACTGTTTTTT. Its protein is CASSPSGGFGKLFF.

This clonotype was seen more than once but under ten times. This chain connects TRBV20-1 to TRBJ2-4; D is ambiguous. CDR3 size: 16 residues. V dropped 3 bases and J dropped 0 bases, with 15 bases sitting between them. CDR1 and CDR2 from the germline V gene are DFQATT and SNEGSKA (reference sequence). The CDR3 nucleotides read TGCAGTGCTAGGTCCTCTCGAGGAGAAGCCAAAAACATTCAGTACTTC. It encodes CSARSSRGEAKNIQYF.

This chain joins TRBV5-1 and TRBJ2-1; weak D call: TRBD2 (6 bases). Germline-derived CDR1 and CDR2 are SGHRS and YFSETQ. The V end lost 0 bases, the J end lost 5 bases, and 9 bases lay between the germline ends. CDR3 size: 14 residues. Here the CDR3 reads CASSLGGVHNEQFF. The CDR3 bases are TGCGCCAGCAGCTTGGGGGGGGTCCACAATGAGCAGTTCTTC.